One sample yielded the 5 T cell receptor beta chains listed below, sequenced in a study of cytomegalovirus exposure and HLA in healthy donors. Primers: 60 Vbeta forward and 13 Jbeta reverse. Some clones are missing from TCRdb's copy, which holds only in-frame ones; the method was immunoSEQ multiplex PCR. Seen here are 70,000 to 95,000 clones, 70% to 90% observed once, and the top ten hold 2% to 2.5%. Sequences were obtained from PBMCs. These receptors came from a man younger than 30 in good health and CMV-seronegative.

The gene calls are TRBV4-1 and TRBJ2-6; D may be TRBD2 (6 bases). The ends were cut back, 0 bases at V and 0 bases at J, with 9 bases in the middle. CDR1 is MGHRA and CDR2 is YSYEKL in the germline V gene. CDR3 length: 17 amino acids. The DNA of the CDR3 is TGCGCCAGCAGCCAAGAGGGGGGTTACTCTGGGGCCAACGTCCTGACTTTC. Its protein product is CASSQEGGYSGANVLTF.

The V gene is TRBV10-3, the J gene TRBJ2-2; TRBD1 aligns across 7 bases. Germline V lookup: CDR1 ENHRY, CDR2 SYGVKD. The V and J ends lost 6 bases and 3 bases, in that order; junction bases with no gene match: 4. The length of the CDR3 is 14 residues. Here the CDR3 DNA reads TGTGCCATCAGCCGACAGGGTGACACCGGGGAGCTGTTTTTT. Its translation: CAISRQGDTGELFF.

This clone was found once. The chain couples TRBV13 to TRBJ2-7; 7 bases are a match to TRBD1. With 4 bases clipped from V and 5 bases from J, the junction kept 11 bases outside the gene matches. The CDR3 length is 15 residues. Per germline, CDR1 PRHDT and CDR2 FYEKMQ (reference sequence). The DNA for the CDR3 is TGTGCCAGCAGCTCCTTGGACAGGAATGCCCACGAGCAGTACTTC. Its translation is CASSSLDRNAHEQYF.

For this clone: The junction differs from germline at one of its ends, possibly a read error. The rearrangement links TRBV5-1 to TRBJ1-1; D may be TRBD1 (6 bases). Looked up from germline, CDR1 is SGHRS and CDR2 is YFSETQ. The CDR3 sequence is 14 residues long. The chain's CDR3 is CASSPRGGAPGAFF. DNA of the CDR3: TGTGCCAGCAGCCCGAGGGGGGGGGCCCCTGGAGCTTTCTTT.

J is TRBJ2-5 and V is TRBV27, with 9 bases fitting TRBD2. V lost 4 bases, J lost 2 bases, and 14 bases stayed unmatched. The CDR3 extends over 18 amino acids. Germline V CDR1 and CDR2: MNHEY, SMNVEV (reference sequence). CDR3 in amino acids: CASSSLASGDPLQETQYF. The DNA of the CDR3 is TGTGCCAGCAGTTCGTTGGCTAGCGGGGACCCCCTACAAGAGACCCAGTACTTC.